This is a list of T cell receptor beta chains from one sample in a study of neurological immune-mediated disorders. TCRdb re-called the 5' RACE reads with MiXCR, one entry per CDR3 protein. This sample has 87,000 or so distinct CDR3 sequences, with roughly 3.5% found just once. Input material: PBMCs. The receptors originated from a woman aged 45-65 years with multiple sclerosis. The CDR3 runs from the conserved cysteine through the conserved F or W. The order of the fields is V gene, CDR3 length, J gene, clone size, D gene, CDR3 protein, CDR3 DNA. The D gene is left open where the match is weak. Clone size is stated in some rows and not others, as once, few, many or a class when expanded.

>TRBV7-2|14|TRBJ2-3|many|TRBD2
CASKTSGGSDTQYF
TGTGCCAGCAAGACTAGCGGGGGGTCAGATACGCAGTATTTT
>TRBV29-1|14|TRBJ2-7|many|-
CSVEEEGRAYEQYF
TGCAGCGTTGAAGAGGAGGGCAGGGCCTACGAGCAGTACTTC
>TRBV6-5|16|TRBJ2-2|medium-sized|-
CASSTQGLANTGELFF
TGTGCCAGCAGTACACAGGGCCTCGCGAACACCGGGGAGCTGTTTTTT
>TRBV18|13|TRBJ1-1|-|-
CATSGDLNTEAFF
TGTGCCACCTCAGGGGACTTGAACACTGAAGCTTTCTTT
>TRBV5-1|16|TRBJ1-2|few|TRBD1
CASSLGTTGQDYGYTF
TGCGCCAGCAGCTTGGGAACCACGGGACAGGACTATGGCTACACCTTC
>TRBV20-1|13|TRBJ2-3|many|-
CSAMKPSADTQYF
TGCAGTGCTATGAAGCCTTCGGCAGATACGCAGTATTTT
>TRBV12-3/TRBV12-4|15|TRBJ1-2|many|-
CASSPTPSPNYGYTF
TGTGCCAGCAGTCCAACCCCATCACCCAACTATGGCTACACCTTC
>TRBV7-9|12|TRBJ2-3|few|-
CASSPGQTTQYF
TGTGCCAGCAGCCCAGGACAGACAACGCAGTATTTT
>TRBV6-6|16|TRBJ1-3|many|TRBD1
CASRPSDRVSGNTIYF
TGTGCCAGCAGACCCAGCGACAGGGTCTCTGGAAACACCATATATTTT
>TRBV20-1|14|TRBJ1-4|many|TRBD1
CSALDRAQNEKLFF
TGCAGTGCTTTGGACAGGGCCCAAAATGAAAAACTGTTTTTT
>TRBV20-1|14|TRBJ2-2|many|TRBD2
CSANRGGAAGELFF
TGCAGTGCTAATCGCGGGGGGGCGGCCGGGGAGCTGTTTTTT
>TRBV7-9|12|TRBJ1-1|many|-
CASSLISTEAFF
TGTGCCAGCAGCTTAATTAGCACTGAAGCTTTCTTT
>TRBV20-1|14|TRBJ2-3|many|TRBD2
CSVRGRGGSDTQYF
TGCAGTGTGCGGGGGCGGGGGGGGTCAGATACGCAGTATTTT
>TRBV20-1|13|TRBJ2-7|many|TRBD2
CSAYSGGEYEQYF
TGCAGTGCTTATAGCGGGGGGGAGTACGAGCAGTACTTC
>TRBV14|14|TRBJ1-2|many|-
CASSSGGALYGYTF
TGTGCCAGCTCAAGCGGCGGGGCCTTATATGGCTACACCTTC
>TRBV12-3/TRBV12-4|15|TRBJ2-1|many|-
CASSPQTGWRNEQFF
TGTGCCAGCAGTCCCCAGACAGGCTGGCGCAATGAGCAGTTCTTC
>TRBV12-3/TRBV12-4|14|TRBJ1-2|many|-
CASSLLGSNYGYTF
TGTGCCAGCAGTTTATTAGGTTCTAACTATGGCTACACCTTC
>TRBV15|17|TRBJ2-7|many|TRBD1
CATSRDRGRGPSYEQYF
TGTGCCACCAGCAGAGATAGGGGCAGGGGGCCTTCTTACGAGCAGTACTTC
>TRBV12-3/TRBV12-4|16|TRBJ2-1|many|-
CASSFWGNQRGNEQFF
TGTGCCAGCAGTTTTTGGGGGAACCAGAGGGGCAATGAGCAGTTCTTC
>TRBV7-9|15|TRBJ2-1|many|TRBD2
CASLSLAGGLNEQFF
TGTGCCAGCCTCTCTCTGGCGGGGGGGCTCAATGAGCAGTTCTTC
>TRBV7-2|16|TRBJ2-1|many|TRBD2
CASSLVRTSTFTEQFF
TGTGCCAGCAGCTTAGTGAGGACTAGCACTTTCACTGAGCAGTTCTTC
>TRBV5-6|11|TRBJ1-2|many|-
CASSLTGGYTF
TGTGCCAGCAGCTTAACAGGTGGCTACACCTTC
>TRBV12-3/TRBV12-4|13|TRBJ1-1|many|TRBD1
CASSIDRATEAFF
TGTGCCAGCAGTATAGACAGGGCCACTGAAGCTTTCTTT
>TRBV12-3/TRBV12-4|17|TRBJ2-5|many|-
CASSLGLGAGQEETQYF
TGTGCCAGCAGTTTAGGCTTGGGGGCCGGTCAGGAAGAGACCCAGTACTTC
>TRBV9|15|TRBJ1-3|many|-
CASSTGADSGNTIYF
TGTGCCAGCAGCACCGGGGCGGACTCTGGAAACACCATATATTTT
>TRBV12-3/TRBV12-4|14|TRBJ1-2|many|-
CASSFQGSNYGYTF
TGTGCCAGCAGTTTCCAGGGATCCAACTATGGCTACACCTTC
>TRBV20-1|11|TRBJ2-4|many|TRBD2
CSANRGGIQYF
TGCAGTGCTAACCGGGGGGGCATTCAGTACTTC
>TRBV25-1|15|TRBJ2-5|many|-
CASSESLGRGETQYF
TGTGCCAGCAGTGAATCTTTGGGTCGGGGAGAGACCCAGTACTTC